Each of the 21 T cell receptor beta chains below was sequenced from the same sample in a study of shared clonotypes between healthy human individuals. Generated by immunoSEQ multiplex PCR, the TCRdb table keeps only in-frame clones and is missing some. Of more than 500,000 clones listed, 90% to 97% were seen once; the top ten hold under 0.065%. Sequencing used naive CD4+ T cells sorted from blood. The sample's subset: CD45RA+ positively selected. Receptor source: a woman aged 30 to 39 in good health.

The V and J genes are TRBV10-3 and TRBJ2-1; D is ambiguous. The CDR3 is made up of 13 amino acids. Trimming shortened V by 5 bases and J by 2 bases, and 7 bases separated the two germline ends. Germline V gene sequence: CDR1 ENHRY, CDR2 SYGVKD. In nucleotides, the CDR3 is TGTGCCATCAGTCCCGGTCCCTACAATGAGCAGTTCTTC. Translated, it gives CAISPGPYNEQFF.

This chain links TRBV5-1 with TRBJ2-7, with TRBD1 as a possible D gene (6 bases). Trimming left V 0 bases short and J 3 bases short, with 10 bases between. The CDR3 runs to 14 residues. Germline V CDR1 and CDR2: SGHRS, YFSETQ. The CDR3 region has the DNA TGCGCCAGCAGCTTGGGAGTAGGGGGCTACGAGCAGTACTTC. Amino acids: CASSLGVGGYEQYF.

The rearrangement joins TRBV4-1 to TRBJ2-3; TRBD2 aligns across 9 bases. Germline V gives CDR1 MGHRA, CDR2 YSYEKL. The junction had 5 bases not matched to a gene; V was cut back by 0 bases and J by 4 bases. CDR3 length: 16 amino acids. CDR3 nucleotide sequence: TGCGCCAGCAGCCAAGAGGGCGGGAGGGCCGCAGATACGCAGTATTTT. This gives the protein CASSQEGGRAADTQYF.

The V gene is TRBV27, the J gene TRBJ2-1; no definite D call. CDR1 is MNHEY, CDR2 SMNVEV, per germline (reference sequence). V lost 5 bases, J lost 9 bases, and 20 bases lay in between. This CDR3 contains 15 residues. CDR3: CASSPSRLSSPEQFF. The DNA of the CDR3 is TGTGCCAGCAGTCCATCGCGCCTTAGCTCCCCTGAGCAGTTCTTC.

The rearrangement joins TRBV6-5 to TRBJ1-1; the D gene is possibly TRBD1 (6 bases). The V gene's germline CDR1 is MNHEY and CDR2 SVGAGI. V shed 9 bases and J shed 3 bases, with 14 bases lying between them. The CDR3 has 13 amino acids. CDR3 amino acids: CASQGMGDTEAFF. In DNA form, the CDR3 reads TGTGCCAGTCAGGGGATGGGGGACACTGAAGCTTTCTTT.

The chain links TRBV6-5 to TRBJ2-7; possibly TRBD2 for D (5 bases). Germline CDR1 and CDR2: MNHEY and SVGAGI. CDR3 length: 13 residues. V was cut by 4 bases and J by 0 bases, with 7 bases left in between. The CDR3 region has the DNA TGTGCCAGCAGTTCGGGGTTCTCCTACGAGCAGTACTTC. This encodes CASSSGFSYEQYF.

This clone was counted a single time. This chain connects TRBV27 to TRBJ1-6; TRBD1 agrees at 8 bases. Looked up from germline, CDR1 is MNHEY and CDR2 is SMNVEV (reference sequence). J was trimmed by 10 bases and V by 7 bases; bases with no gene match: 15. The CDR3 is 16 residues long. CDR3: CASKPARTGRESPLHF. CDR3 nucleotides: TGTGCCAGCAAACCCGCAAGGACAGGGAGGGAATCACCCCTCCACTTT.

The chain links TRBV10-3 to TRBJ2-5; unclear D gene. This CDR3 comprises 12 residues. Germline V gene lookup returns CDR1 ENHRY and CDR2 SYGVKD. The germline V and J ends were trimmed by 4 bases and 2 bases, with 5 bases remaining between them. CDR3 in amino acids: CAISGQQETQYF. CDR3 nucleotide sequence: TGTGCCATCAGTGGGCAGCAAGAGACCCAGTACTTC.

This clone was observed a single time. The chain links TRBV7-3 to TRBJ1-1; the match to TRBD1 covers 11 bases. V shed 5 bases and J 5 bases; nucleotides not matched to a gene: 7. The V gene's germline CDR1 is SGHTA and CDR2 FQGTGA. CDR3 size: 15 residues. In DNA, the CDR3 is TGTGCCAGCAGCATTACGGGACAGGGGGTGACTGAAGCTTTCTTT. This encodes CASSITGQGVTEAFF. The entire variable domain, with the rest obtained from reference TRBV7-3 and TRBJ1-1, is as follows: GAGVSQTPSNKVTEKGKYVELRCDPISGHTALYWYRQSLGQGPEFLIYFQGTGAADDSGLPNDRFFAVRPEGSVSTLKIQRTERGDSAVYLCASSITGQGVTEAFFGQGTRLTVV.

The chain carries TRBV5-4 and TRBJ1-6, with D possibly matching TRBD1 (6 bases). The CDR3 sequence is 16 residues long. V lost 1 base and J lost 7, with 15 bases in between. CDR1 SGHNT and CDR2 YYREEE come from the germline V gene (reference sequence). CDR3 residues: CASSLWGTRRNSPLHF. The CDR3 coding sequence is TGTGCCAGCAGCTTGTGGGGGACAAGGAGAAATTCACCCCTCCACTTT.

J is TRBJ2-3 and V is TRBV6-1, with D perhaps matching TRBD1 (6 bases). Looked up from germline, CDR1 is MNHNS and CDR2 is SASEGT. The CDR3 sequence is 13 residues long. V shed 7 bases and J shed 3 bases, with 11 bases lying between them. The CDR3 spells CASKDTGTDTQYF. The CDR3 nucleotides read TGTGCCAGCAAAGATACAGGGACAGATACGCAGTATTTT.

CDR3 residues: CASTLTGYRGTDTQYF. CDR3 in DNA: TGTGCCAGCACCCTGACAGGGTATAGAGGTACAGATACGCAGTATTTT. This chain joins TRBV2 and TRBJ2-3, with 7 bases lining up with TRBD1. The germline CDR1 and CDR2 sequences are SNHLY and FYNNEI. Trimming cost V 7 bases and J 3 bases; bases outside gene matches: 13. This CDR3 region has 16 residues.

V and J are TRBV19 and TRBJ2-2, with D possibly matching TRBD2 (6 bases). V was pared by 7 bases and J by 4 bases, with 22 bases between. Per the germline V gene, CDR1 is LNHDA and CDR2 is SQIVND (reference sequence). CDR3 length: 17 amino acids. The CDR3 DNA reads as TGTGCCAGTACCGACAACACGGGGGTGTTCGGCACCGGGGAGCTGTTTTTT. Amino acid sequence: CASTDNTGVFGTGELFF. Full variable domain (remainder filled in from reference TRBV19 and TRBJ2-2): DGGITQSPKYLFRKEGQNVTLSCEQNLNHDAMYWYRQDPGQGLRLIYYSQIVNDFQKGDIAEGYSVSREKKESFPLTVTSAQKNPTAFYLCASTDNTGVFGTGELFFGEGSRLTVL.

The rearrangement links TRBV28 to TRBJ2-7; 9 nucleotides match TRBD1. There are 13 residues in the CDR3. Germline V gene lookup returns CDR1 MDHEN and CDR2 SYDVKM. V lost 5 bases to trimming and J lost 4 bases; unmatched junction nucleotides: 3. CDR3 loop: CASSRTGDYEQYF. CDR3 nucleotides: TGTGCCAGCAGTCGGACAGGGGATTACGAGCAGTACTTC. Variable domain in full (rest from reference TRBV28 and TRBJ2-7): DVKVTQSSRYLVKRTGEKVFLECVQDMDHENMFWYRQDPGLGLRLIYFSYDVKMKEKGDIPEGYSVSREKKERFSLILESASTNQTSMYLCASSRTGDYEQYFGPGTRLTVT.

The chain uses TRBV10-1 and TRBJ2-7; no clear D gene. Germline values: CDR1 WNHNN, CDR2 SYGVQD (reference sequence). Trimming pared 8 bases from V and 1 base from J, leaving 15 bases between. This CDR3 contains 14 residues. In nucleotides, the CDR3 is TGCGCCAGCGGACCCTCCCTACAGTCCTACGAGCAGTACTTC. It codes for CASGPSLQSYEQYF.

The chain uses TRBV6-5 and TRBJ1-1; D is unresolved. The V and J ends lost 0 bases and 3 bases respectively, with 8 bases between them. CDR1 and CDR2 (germline): MNHEY, SVGAGI. CDR3 length equals 14 residues. The CDR3 DNA reads as TGTGCCAGCAGTTACTCGAAGGTATACACTGAAGCTTTCTTT. This gives the protein CASSYSKVYTEAFF.

The chain employs TRBV9 and TRBJ1-1, with D perhaps TRBD1 (6 bases). This CDR3 is built from 13 residues. Germline CDR1 reads SGDLS; CDR2 reads YYNGEE. Between the trimmed V and J ends, which lost 5 bases and 5 bases, there was a span of 13 bases. The CDR3: CASSSQGGTEAFF. CDR3 DNA sequence: TGTGCCAGCAGTTCACAAGGGGGGACTGAAGCTTTCTTT.

This chain connects TRBV2 to TRBJ1-1, with 7 bases matching TRBD1. The J segment lost 5 bases and the V segment lost 8 bases, leaving 11 bases of the junction unmatched. Germline V gives CDR1 SNHLY, CDR2 FYNNEI. The CDR3 is 14 amino acids. DNA of the CDR3: TGTGCCAGCTCAAGACAGGGTCGAAGTACTGAAGCTTTCTTT. As protein: CASSRQGRSTEAFF.

The chain carries TRBV28 and TRBJ1-3; D unclear. The V and J ends lost 2 bases and 8 bases respectively, with 10 bases between them. CDR3 length: 13 residues. The germline V gene encodes CDR1 MDHEN and CDR2 SYDVKM. The CDR3 sequence is CASSLGSRDTIYF. CDR3 coding DNA: TGTGCCAGCAGTTTAGGGAGCCGGGACACCATATATTTT.

The V gene is TRBV19, the J gene TRBJ1-2; perhaps TRBD1 as D (6 bases). Trimming stripped 3 bases from V and 4 bases from J, with 18 bases between. Germline CDR1 reads LNHDA; CDR2 reads SQIVND (reference sequence). This CDR3 region has 16 residues. The DNA for the CDR3 is TGTGCCAGTAGTATCAACCACAGGACAGACCTCTATGGCTACACCTTC. This codes for CASSINHRTDLYGYTF.

The chain uses TRBV28 and TRBJ1-2; TRBD1 aligns across 9 bases. V dropped 6 bases and J dropped 8; count of bases not matched to a gene: 7. Germline assignment: CDR1 MDHEN and CDR2 SYDVKM. The CDR3 is 13 amino acids. CDR3 loop: CASSTGGAFGYTF. The CDR3 DNA reads TGTGCCAGCAGCACAGGGGGCGCGTTCGGCTACACCTTC.